These T cell receptor beta chains were read from a single sample in a study of shared clonotypes between healthy human individuals. Clones were sequenced by immunoSEQ multiplex PCR, and TCRdb holds only the in-frame ones, with some missing. This table holds more than 600,000 clones, under 95% found once. Input material: naive CD8+ T cells sorted from blood. Source of these receptors: a young man in good health. Each CDR3 is given with its conserved first and last residue. A D gene is named only where the DNA matches it firmly. Clone sizes are given selectively: once, few, many, or a class where the clone is expanded.

v_call,j_call,clone_size,d_call,cdr3_nt,cdr3_aa
TRBV27,TRBJ1-3,-,-,TGTGCCAGCAGTCCAACAGGCCTATCTGGAAACACCATATATTTT,CASSPTGLSGNTIYF
TRBV15,TRBJ2-1,-,-,TGTGCCACCACCGCGGGACTCGCAGACAATGAGCAGTTCTTC,CATTAGLADNEQFF
TRBV28,TRBJ1-2,-,-,TGTGCCAGCAGTTTGAGACCGGGACAATTCCTCTATGGCTACACCTTC,CASSLRPGQFLYGYTF
TRBV29-1,TRBJ1-1,once,-,TGCAGCGAAGTGGAGGGGAACACTGAAGCTTTCTTT,CSEVEGNTEAFF
TRBV7-8,TRBJ2-7,once,-,TGTGCCAGCAGCCACCACAGGCCTATGAGCTCCTACGAGCAGTACTTC,CASSHHRPMSSYEQYF
TRBV7-9,TRBJ2-1,-,TRBD1,TGTGCCAGCAGCCGGACCGGGACAGGGTATAATGAGCAGTTCTTC,CASSRTGTGYNEQFF
TRBV7-9,TRBJ1-2,few,-,TGTGCCAGCAGCTCCAGTGGCGCCTACACCTTC,CASSSSGAYTF
TRBV27,TRBJ1-2,-,-,TGTGCCAGCAGTGCGGGCCCCTACTATGGCTACACCTTC,CASSAGPYYGYTF
TRBV25-1,TRBJ1-2,-,-,TGTGCCAGCAGTCTGGGGGGCGGGTATGGCTACACCTTC,CASSLGGGYGYTF
TRBV14,TRBJ2-1,-,-,TGTGCCAGCAGCCCAAGATCCGGATTTATCCTTGATGAGCAGTTCTTC,CASSPRSGFILDEQFF
TRBV7-9,TRBJ2-7,-,-,TGTGCCAGCAGCCCGCCCGGAAGAGTGGAAGAGCAGTACTTC,CASSPPGRVEEQYF
TRBV27,TRBJ2-7,-,TRBD2,TGTGCCAGCAGCTACACTAGCGGGAGAGTGGGCGAGCAGTACTTC,CASSYTSGRVGEQYF
TRBV28,TRBJ2-1,-,-,TGTGCCAGCAGTCCTATTATGGGGCCAATCGGTTTTGAACAGTTCTTC,CASSPIMGPIGFEQFF
TRBV9,TRBJ2-3,-,-,TGTGCCAGCAGAACAGATACGCAGTATTTT,CASRTDTQYF
TRBV7-9,TRBJ1-1,-,-,TGTGCCAGCAGCTTAGCGTTGGACACTGAAGCTTTCTTT,CASSLALDTEAFF
TRBV27,TRBJ1-2,-,-,TGTGCCAGCAGGTTAGGGCCTGCGAGTGGCTACACCTTC,CASRLGPASGYTF
TRBV29-1,TRBJ2-7,-,-,TGCAGCGTTGTGACCTACGAGCAGTACTTC,CSVVTYEQYF
TRBV11-2,TRBJ1-5,-,-,TGTGCCAGCAGCTTAGGTCCGGTAGGCAATCAGCCCCAGCATTTT,CASSLGPVGNQPQHF